A selection of T cell receptor beta chains follows, all from one sample in a study of cytomegalovirus exposure and HLA in healthy donors. The protocol was immunoSEQ multiplex PCR, while the TCRdb copy is restricted to in-frame clones and leaves out a portion. In the table there are about 200,000 clones, approximately 80% of which are singletons. Sequences were obtained from PBMCs. These receptors were obtained from a woman aged 40 to 50 in good health and CMV-seronegative. The CDR3 runs from the conserved cysteine through the conserved F or W. A D gene is named only where the DNA matches it firmly. Size is stated for part of the rows, as once, few or many counts, or as a class when the clone is expanded.

v_gene	abundance	j_gene	d_gene	CDR3nt	CDR3aa
TRBV30	few	TRBJ1-1	-	TGTGCAAGCAGAAGACTGCATACGAACACTGAAGCTTTCTTT	CASRRLHTNTEAFF
TRBV7-8	once	TRBJ1-3	TRBD1	TGTGCCAGCAGCTCCGGACAGGTTGGGTTTGCCTCTGGAAACACCATATATTTT	CASSSGQVGFASGNTIYF
TRBV14	-	TRBJ1-1	-	TGTGCCAGCAGCCAAAGCAGGGGGAACACTGAAGCTTTCTTT	CASSQSRGNTEAFF
TRBV27	-	TRBJ2-7	TRBD1	TGTGCCAGCAGTTCGGGACAGGGAAGCTACGAGCAGTACTTC	CASSSGQGSYEQYF
TRBV5-1	-	TRBJ2-1	TRBD1	TGCGCCAGCTCCCGGGACAGGGGGGAATATGAGCAGTTCTTC	CASSRDRGEYEQFF
TRBV5-1	-	TRBJ2-5	TRBD1	TGCGCCAGCAGCCCCCTAGGGGACAGGGAAGAGACCCAGTACTTC	CASSPLGDREETQYF
TRBV5-5	-	TRBJ1-4	-	TGTGCCAGCAGCCCCTTTGCACAGACTAATGAAAAACTGTTTTTT	CASSPFAQTNEKLFF
TRBV7-9	-	TRBJ2-1	TRBD2	TGTGCCAGCACCTCGCCTGGGGCTAGCGGTGGCAATGAGCAGTTCTTC	CASTSPGASGGNEQFF
TRBV5-6	few	TRBJ1-5	TRBD1	TGTGCCAGCAGCCCGGGACAGGGGAGCCAGCCCCAGCATTTT	CASSPGQGSQPQHF
TRBV11-3	few	TRBJ1-1	TRBD1	TGTGCCAGCAGGCAGGGGGTTCCGAACACTGAAGCTTTCTTT	CASRQGVPNTEAFF
TRBV7-9	-	TRBJ1-2	TRBD1	TGTGCCAGCAGCCAAACAGGGGACGCGAACTATGGCTACACCTTC	CASSQTGDANYGYTF
TRBV5-4	-	TRBJ2-1	-	TGTGCCAGCAGCCCTAACGGTTGGAATGAGCAGTTCTTC	CASSPNGWNEQFF
TRBV6-5	-	TRBJ1-1	-	TGTGCCAGCAGTTACCTACAGGGAAACACTGAAGCTTTCTTT	CASSYLQGNTEAFF
TRBV29-1	-	TRBJ2-2	TRBD2	TGCAGCGTTGGGGAGGGAGGGACCGGGGAGCTGTTTTTT	CSVGEGGTGELFF
TRBV9	-	TRBJ1-1	-	TGTGCCAGCAGCGTAGGACACGGCCTGAACACTGAAGCTTTCTTT	CASSVGHGLNTEAFF
TRBV5-1	-	TRBJ2-4	TRBD2	TGCGCCAGCAGCTTAGACCCTGGACTAGCGGGGTCCAAAAACATTCAGTACTTC	CASSLDPGLAGSKNIQYF
TRBV7-9	few	TRBJ2-3	TRBD2	TGTGCCAGCAGCTTTAGCGGGAACGCAGATACGCAGTATTTT	CASSFSGNADTQYF
TRBV4-2	-	TRBJ1-3	-	TGTGCCAGCAGCCAAGATGAAGTGGGCGGAAACACCATATATTTT	CASSQDEVGGNTIYF
TRBV19	-	TRBJ1-4	-	TGTGCCAGTAGTACCCTAGGAGGGTACGGTGAAAAACTGTTTTTT	CASSTLGGYGEKLFF
TRBV7-9	once	TRBJ2-5	-	TGTGCCAGCAGCTCAAAGAGGGAAGACCAAGAGACCCAGTACTTC	CASSSKREDQETQYF
TRBV2	-	TRBJ2-3	-	TGTGCCAGCAGCGAGTGGACACCCGGCGTGGATACGCAGTATTTT	CASSEWTPGVDTQYF
TRBV11-3	once	TRBJ2-5	-	TGTGCCAGCAGCCACCGAGCGTACCAAGAGACCCAGTACTTC	CASSHRAYQETQYF
TRBV9	-	TRBJ2-2	TRBD1	TGTGCCAGCAGCCTTGGGACAGGGAGGGACACCGGGGAGCTGTTTTTT	CASSLGTGRDTGELFF
TRBV5-4	few	TRBJ2-2	TRBD2	TGTGCCAGCAGCTGGACTAGCGGTGGGGAGCTGTTTTTT	CASSWTSGGELFF
TRBV11-3	-	TRBJ1-6	TRBD1	TGTGCCAGCAGCCTTCGACAGGGATGGAATTCACCCCTCCACTTT	CASSLRQGWNSPLHF
TRBV14	-	TRBJ2-1	TRBD2	TGTGCCAGCTCCACTAGCGGGAGAGACAATGAGCAGTTCTTC	CASSTSGRDNEQFF
TRBV5-1	-	TRBJ2-3	-	TGCGCCAGCAGCCGCGAAGCGGATAGCACAGATACGCAGTATTTT	CASSREADSTDTQYF
TRBV6-1	-	TRBJ2-2	TRBD2	TGTGCCAGCAGTGACCCTACTAGCGGGAGAATTGGCACCGGGGAGCTGTTTTTT	CASSDPTSGRIGTGELFF
TRBV5-8	-	TRBJ2-3	TRBD2	TGTGCCAGCAGCTATGGGGCGGGAGGCTTCACAGATACGCAGTATTTT	CASSYGAGGFTDTQYF
TRBV5-5	-	TRBJ1-1	TRBD1	TGTGCCAGCAGCCAACTGCGACAGGGTAACACTGAAGCTTTCTTT	CASSQLRQGNTEAFF
TRBV9	-	TRBJ1-1	-	TGTGCCAGCAGCGTAGCGTCCCTGGGGGCGCGAAACACTGAAGCTTTCTTT	CASSVASLGARNTEAFF
TRBV11-3	-	TRBJ2-1	TRBD2	TGTGCCAGCAGCTTAGATTTCGGGGGGGGAACTAGGTTTGAGCAGTTCTTC	CASSLDFGGGTRFEQFF
TRBV7-3	-	TRBJ2-6	TRBD1	TGTGCCAGCAGCCCCCTTAGGGACAGGGGAGGCTCTGGGGCCAACGTCCTGACTTTC	CASSPLRDRGGSGANVLTF
TRBV4-1	once	TRBJ2-7	-	TGCGCCAGCAGCCATCCCGGACAGACTTCGGGAGAGCAGTACTTC	CASSHPGQTSGEQYF
TRBV7-8	-	TRBJ2-6	-	TGTGCCAGCAGCTTAGCAACCAGGACAGCTCGTAGATCTGGGGCCAACGTCCTGACTTTC	CASSLATRTARRSGANVLTF
TRBV6-5	-	TRBJ1-2	TRBD1	TGTGCCAGCAGCCCGGGACAGACGGGTGGCTACACCTTC	CASSPGQTGGYTF
TRBV18	-	TRBJ1-5	TRBD1	TGTGCCAGCTCACCAAGGGTGGACAGGGAGCAGCCCCAGCATTTT	CASSPRVDREQPQHF
TRBV30	-	TRBJ1-1	TRBD1	TGTGCCTGGAGTTTCGGGACAGTTAACACTGAAGCTTTCTTT	CAWSFGTVNTEAFF
TRBV18	once	TRBJ2-5	TRBD2	TGTGCCAGCTCACCAGGTAGCGGGAGAGGAGAGACCCAGTACTTC	CASSPGSGRGETQYF
TRBV2	-	TRBJ2-3	-	TGTGCCAGCAGTGAGGATAGCGCACGCATGGGGGATACGCAGTATTTT	CASSEDSARMGDTQYF
TRBV4-2	-	TRBJ2-2	-	TGTGCCAGCAGCCAAGAAGGGGGGGGCACCGGGGAGCTGTTTTTT	CASSQEGGGTGELFF
TRBV5-1	-	TRBJ2-7	-	TGCGCCAGCAGCTTGGTAGTCTCGGCTTCTGCGGCCTACGAGCAGTACTTC	CASSLVVSASAAYEQYF